This T cell receptor (beta chain) was observed in a study of human T cells and chemical hapten exposure. The sample's time point: patch test 3, about 24 weeks after DPC sensitization. As to treatment: therapeutic diphenylcyclopropenone sensitization with weekly scalp DPC. Germline CDR1 reads SGHTA; CDR2 reads FQGNSA. This CDR3 contains 14 residues. Trimming shortened V by 5 bases and J by 5 bases, and 13 bases separated the two germline ends. Single cDNA molecules in the library carried unique molecular identifiers attached during preparation. TCRdb ran MiXCR on the RACE reads and lists one entry per CDR3 protein. This table has about 190,000 distinct CDR3 sequences, 24% appearing once. This clonotype was observed a handful of times.

This material consisted of whole blood, taken in connection with sensitization to the hapten diphenylcyclopropenone (DPC). This clonotype was sampled from a middle-aged woman with alopecia areata. Some clones in this sample may be carry-over from other donors' samples. The rearrangement joins TRBV7-2 to TRBJ2-1; a weak D match, TRBD1 (5 bases). The CDR3 is CASSPTFRDNEQFF. CDR3 in DNA: TGTGCCAGCAGCCCAACCTTCAGGGACAATGAGCAGTTCTTC.